What follows are 14 T cell receptor beta chains derived from one specimen sequenced in a study of T cell clonality in common variable immunodeficiency. Method: immunoSEQ multiplex PCR; TCRdb's copy keeps in-frame clones and lacks some. The sample shows more than 35,000 clones, none of them appearing just once. The sample consisted of peripheral blood mononuclear cells. Every receptor here comes from a person aged 18 to 75 in good health.

Ten or more counts support this clone. The CDR3 extends 3 residues past the end of the read, so its final part is completed from the germline J gene. This rearrangement joins TRBV19 to TRBJ2-1; TRBD1 aligns across 9 bases. J was trimmed by 0 bases and V by 7 bases; bases with no gene match: 4. The CDR3 is made up of 15 amino acids. The germline gives CDR1 LNHDA, CDR2 SQIVND (reference sequence). CDR3 residues: CASIGTGRSYNEQFF. The CDR3 bases that were read are TGTGCCAGTATAGGGACAGGGCGCTCCTACAATGAG.

This clone was found many times. The read falls 3 residues short of the CDR3 end, and the missing part is taken from the germline J gene. The J gene is TRBJ1-2, the V gene TRBV5-4; TRBD1 matches 7 bases. This CDR3 comprises 14 residues. The germline gives CDR1 SGHNT, CDR2 YYREEE (reference sequence). CDR3 DNA (partial): TGTGCCAGCAGCTTCGGCACAGGGGAAGGGGGC. Amino acid sequence: CASSFGTGEGG. In full, the CDR3 reads CASSFGTGEGGYTF.

This clone has ten or more counts. The read finishes 3 residues shy of the CDR3 end, and the germline J gene is used to complete it. The gene calls are TRBV20-1 and TRBJ2-7, with D perhaps TRBD1 (5 bases). The CDR3 contains 12 residues. Germline CDR1 DFQATT, CDR2 SNEGSKA (reference sequence). Trimming removed 0 bases from V and 3 bases from J, with 6 bases in between. CDR3 residues: CSAREDSYEQYF. The sequenced part of the CDR3 DNA is TGCAGTGCTAGAGAAGACAGCTACGAG.

This clone was detected ten times or more. The read falls 3 residues short of the CDR3 end, and the missing part is taken from the germline J gene. V gene TRBV18 combines with J gene TRBJ2-5; 15 bases match TRBD2. The V gene's germline CDR1 is KGHSH and CDR2 LQKENI. This CDR3 is built from 16 residues. V dropped 4 bases and J dropped 5; count of bases not matched to a gene: 5. The CDR3 sequence is CASSQPGLAGGETQYF. The DNA read from the CDR3 is TGTGCCAGCTCACAACCGGGACTAGCGGGAGGTGAGACC.

This clone was counted at least ten times. The read ends 3 residues before the CDR3 terminus; that terminus is restored from the germline J gene. This sequence joins TRBV5-1 and TRBJ1-3; 7 bases line up with TRBD1. In germline, CDR1 is SGHRS, CDR2 YFSETQ. The CDR3 is made up of 15 amino acids. Germline trimming cut 0 bases from V and 6 bases from J; bases unmatched to any gene: 6. CDR3 sequence reads: CASSLGQGDSNTIYF. CDR3 bases read: TGCGCCAGCAGCTTGGGACAGGGCGACTCAAACACC.

A word on this clone: The CDR3 extends 3 residues past the end of the read, so its final part is completed from the germline J gene. The chain employs TRBV11-2 and TRBJ1-1, with 7 bases matching TRBD1. CDR3 length equals 14 residues. Unmatched junction bases numbered 4, after V lost 1 base and J lost 5 bases. Per the germline V gene, CDR1 is SGHAT and CDR2 is FQNNGV. The CDR3 bases that were read are TGTGCCAGCAGCTTAGGACAGGGAGCGACTGAA. Translating it yields CASSLGQGATE. Given in full, the CDR3 is CASSLGQGATEAFF.

This clone was counted ten times or more. The read comes to an end 3 residues before the CDR3 does, leaving the germline J gene to fill in the end. This chain joins TRBV5-8 and TRBJ2-7, with 8 bases aligning to TRBD1. V dropped 4 bases and J dropped 5; count of bases not matched to a gene: 11. The CDR3 contains 15 residues. Germline CDR1 reads SGHTS; CDR2 reads YDEGEE. CDR3 DNA, as far as it was read: TGTGCCAGCAGCCGCGGCAGGGGGCCGTTGGACGAG. Encoded protein: CASSRGRGPLDE. From start to end, the CDR3 is CASSRGRGPLDEQYF.

There are many counts of this clone. The CDR3 end lies 3 residues beyond the end of the read and is filled in from the germline J gene. V is TRBV5-5 and J is TRBJ1-1; D is perhaps TRBD1 (5 bases). The CDR3 length is 13 residues. Per the germline V gene, CDR1 is SGHKS and CDR2 is YYEKEE (reference sequence). V gave up 6 bases and J gave up 7 bases, with 16 bases separating them. The CDR3: CASNRVGGSEAFF. The sequenced CDR3 bases are TGTGCCAGCAACCGAGTGGGGGGTAGTGAA.

This clone was seen at least ten times. The read is 3 residues too short to cover the CDR3 end, so that end is filled in from the germline J gene. This sequence joins TRBV28 and TRBJ2-3; 10 bases line up with TRBD2. J gave up 4 bases and V 5 bases, and 3 bases lay outside the gene matches. The CDR3 is 14 amino acids. The germline gives CDR1 MDHEN, CDR2 SYDVKM. CDR3 sequence: CASSLGTSADTQYF. The CDR3 bases that were read are TGTGCCAGCAGTCTCGGGACTAGCGCAGATACG.

This clone was detected many times. The read is 3 residues too short to cover the CDR3 end, so that end is filled in from the germline J gene. The gene calls are TRBV12-3 or TRBV12-4 and TRBJ1-2, with TRBD1 matching over 9 bases. The trim removed 6 bases at V and 5 bases at J, leaving 7 bases unmatched. The CDR3 contains 14 residues. CDR3 loop: CASSSGTGIYGYTF. CDR3 bases read: TGTGCCAGCAGCTCCGGGACAGGGATTTATGGC.

This clone has at least ten counts. Read coverage stops 3 residues before the CDR3 terminus; the germline J gene supplies the remainder. This sequence joins TRBV5-1 and TRBJ2-7, with 9 bases matching TRBD1. Looked up from germline, CDR1 is SGHRS and CDR2 is YFSETQ. Losses at the gene ends were 5 bases for V and 2 bases for J; bases not matched to a gene: 2. CDR3 length equals 13 residues. The CDR3 region is CASRGQGTYEQYF. The CDR3 bases that were read are TGCGCCAGCAGGGGACAGGGAACCTACGAG.

This clone occurred many times. The sequence runs out 3 residues before the end of the CDR3; the remainder is reconstructed from the germline J gene. The chain couples TRBV5-1 to TRBJ2-7, with a possible D match to TRBD1 (6 bases). Germline lookup yields CDR1 SGHRS and CDR2 YFSETQ. V was trimmed by 2 bases and J by 6 bases, leaving 12 bases between them. The CDR3 spans 13 residues. This chain's CDR3 is CASSFGRGGEQYF. CDR3 bases read: TGCGCCAGCAGCTTCGGCAGGGGCGGCGAG.

This clone showed up many times. Read sequence stops 3 residues before the CDR3 end, and the germline J gene provides the missing end. V and J are TRBV28 and TRBJ2-6; a weak D match, TRBD1 (5 bases). CDR1 and CDR2 from the germline V gene are MDHEN and SYDVKM. This CDR3 has 18 residues. Trimming took 2 bases from V and 0 from J, leaving 14 bases between them. The CDR3 sequence is CASSLKGPSSSGANVLTF. The sequenced CDR3 bases are TGTGCCAGCAGTTTAAAGGGGCCCTCGAGCTCTGGGGCCAACGTC.

This clone was found many times. The CDR3 region is CASSSLGPEATQYF. CDR3 DNA (partial): TGCGCCAGCAGCTCCCTTGGGCCGGAGGCGACC. The rearrangement joins TRBV5-1 to TRBJ2-5, with D possibly matching TRBD2 (5 bases). Read sequence stops 3 residues before the CDR3 end, and the germline J gene provides the missing end. V was shortened by 3 bases and J by 7 bases, with 16 bases between the two germline ends. This CDR3 is 14 amino acids long. Germline-derived CDR1 and CDR2 are SGHRS and YFSETQ.